This T cell receptor beta chain stems from a study of tumor-infiltrating lymphocytes in oesophageal squamous cell carcinoma. Germline CDR1 SGHNT, CDR2 YENEEA. This CDR3 has 13 residues. TCRdb independently ran MiXCR on the PCR reads; one entry per CDR3 protein. The repertoire holds 10,000 to 14,000 distinct CDR3 sequences, with more than 55% as singletons. Specimen: esophageal tumor tissue. This clonotype was obtained from a male donor with esophageal squamous cell carcinoma. The V gene is TRBV11-3, the J gene TRBJ2-1; D might be TRBD2 (6 bases). The J call is doubtful: the DNA matches TRBJ2-7 better. The CDR3 DNA reads as TGTGCCAGCAGCTTAGAGGACTACAATGAGCAGTACTTC. Translation gives CASSLEDYNEQYF.